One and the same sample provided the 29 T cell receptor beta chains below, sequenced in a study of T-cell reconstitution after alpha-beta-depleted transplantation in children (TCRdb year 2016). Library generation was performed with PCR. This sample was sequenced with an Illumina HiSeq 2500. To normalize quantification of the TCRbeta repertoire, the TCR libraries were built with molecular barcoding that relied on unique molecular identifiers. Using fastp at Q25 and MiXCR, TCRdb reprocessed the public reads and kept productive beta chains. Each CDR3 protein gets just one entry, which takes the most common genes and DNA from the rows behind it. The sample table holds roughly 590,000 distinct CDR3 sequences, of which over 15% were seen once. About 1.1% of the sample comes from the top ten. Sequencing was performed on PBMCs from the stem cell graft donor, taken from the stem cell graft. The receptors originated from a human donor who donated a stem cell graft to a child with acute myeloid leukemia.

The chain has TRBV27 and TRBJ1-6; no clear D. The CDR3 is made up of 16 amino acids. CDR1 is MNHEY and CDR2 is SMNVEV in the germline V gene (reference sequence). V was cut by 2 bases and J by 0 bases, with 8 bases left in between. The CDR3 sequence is CASSLGVYSYNSPLHF. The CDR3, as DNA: TGTGCCAGCAGTTTAGGGGTCTACTCCTATAATTCACCCCTCCACTTT.

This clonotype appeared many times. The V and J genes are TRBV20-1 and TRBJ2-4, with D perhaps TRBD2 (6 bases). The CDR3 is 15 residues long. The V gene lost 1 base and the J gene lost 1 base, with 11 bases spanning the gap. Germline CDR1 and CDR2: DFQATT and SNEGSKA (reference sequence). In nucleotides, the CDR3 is TGCAGTGCTAGAGTAGCGGTAGCGGCCAAAAACATTCAGTACTTC. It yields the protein CSARVAVAAKNIQYF.

CDR3 sequence: CASSSGPDSSYEQYV. The DNA of the CDR3 is TGTGCCAGCAGCTCGGGACCCGACAGCTCCTACGAGCAGTACGTC. The genes are TRBV7-8 and TRBJ2-7; D assignment may be TRBD1 or TRBD2 (5 bases each). CDR1 and CDR2 (germline): SGHVS, FQNEAQ. Trimming removed 4 bases at V and 0 bases at J, with 13 bases between. CDR3 length: 15 amino acids.

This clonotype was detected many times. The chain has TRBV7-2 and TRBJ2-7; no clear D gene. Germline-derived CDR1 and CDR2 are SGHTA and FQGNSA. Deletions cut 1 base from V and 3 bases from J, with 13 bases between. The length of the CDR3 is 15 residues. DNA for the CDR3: TGTGCCAGCAGCTTAGGCTCTCAGGTGAACTACGAGCAGTACTTC. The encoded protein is CASSLGSQVNYEQYF. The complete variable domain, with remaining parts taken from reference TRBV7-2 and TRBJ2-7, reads GAGVSQSPSNKVTEKGKDVELRCDPISGHTALYWYRQSLGQGLEFLIYFQGNSAPDKSGLPSDRFSAERTGGSVSTLTIQRTQQEDSAVYLCASSLGSQVNYEQYFGPGTRLTVT.

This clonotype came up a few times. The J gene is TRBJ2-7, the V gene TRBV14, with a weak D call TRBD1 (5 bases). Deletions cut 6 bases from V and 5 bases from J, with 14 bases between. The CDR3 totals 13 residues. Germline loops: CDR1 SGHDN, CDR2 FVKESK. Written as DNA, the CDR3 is TGTGCCAGCAGGCGGCAGGGTCTCAACGAGCAGTACTTC. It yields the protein CASRRQGLNEQYF.

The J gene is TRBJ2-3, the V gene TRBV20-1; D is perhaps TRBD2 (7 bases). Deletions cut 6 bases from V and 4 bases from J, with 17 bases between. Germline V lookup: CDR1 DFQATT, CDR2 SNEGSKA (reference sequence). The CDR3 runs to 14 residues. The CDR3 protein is CSAQGGGAADTQYF. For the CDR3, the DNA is TGCAGTGCCCAAGGGGGGGGGGCCGCAGATACGCAGTATTTT.

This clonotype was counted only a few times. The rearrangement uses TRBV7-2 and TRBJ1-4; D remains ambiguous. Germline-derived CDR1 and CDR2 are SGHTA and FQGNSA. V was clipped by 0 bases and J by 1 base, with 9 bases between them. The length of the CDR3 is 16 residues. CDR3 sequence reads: CASSLAVTETNEKLFF. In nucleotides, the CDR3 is TGTGCCAGCAGCTTAGCTGTGACTGAAACTAATGAAAAACTGTTTTTT.

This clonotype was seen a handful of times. The DNA of the CDR3 is TGTGCTGAATCGGGGGGGCCTCCCACAGATACGCAGTATTTT. Its protein product is CAESGGPPTDTQYF. The rearrangement links TRBV30 to TRBJ2-3; 8 bases align to TRBD2. The germline V gene has CDR1 GTSNPN and CDR2 SVGIG (reference sequence). The CDR3 runs 14 residues.

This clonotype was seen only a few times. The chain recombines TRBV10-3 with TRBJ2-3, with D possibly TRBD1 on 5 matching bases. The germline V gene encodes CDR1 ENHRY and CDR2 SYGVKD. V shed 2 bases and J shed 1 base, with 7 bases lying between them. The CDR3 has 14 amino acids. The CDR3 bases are TGTGCCATCAGTGAGGGGGCCCGCACAGATACGCAGTATTTT. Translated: CAISEGARTDTQYF.

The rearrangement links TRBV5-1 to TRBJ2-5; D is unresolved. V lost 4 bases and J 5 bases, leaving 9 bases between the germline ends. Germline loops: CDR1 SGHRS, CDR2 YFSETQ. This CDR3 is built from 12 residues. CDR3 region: CASSVVFETQYF. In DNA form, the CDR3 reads TGCGCCAGCAGCGTAGTCTTCGAGACCCAGTACTTC.

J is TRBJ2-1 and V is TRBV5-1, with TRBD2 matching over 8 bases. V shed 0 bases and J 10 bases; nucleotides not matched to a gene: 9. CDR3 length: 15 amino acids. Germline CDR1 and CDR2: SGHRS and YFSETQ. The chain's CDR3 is CASSLAPGGGKEQFF. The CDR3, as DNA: TGCGCCAGCAGCTTGGCCCCTGGCGGGGGGAAAGAGCAGTTCTTC.

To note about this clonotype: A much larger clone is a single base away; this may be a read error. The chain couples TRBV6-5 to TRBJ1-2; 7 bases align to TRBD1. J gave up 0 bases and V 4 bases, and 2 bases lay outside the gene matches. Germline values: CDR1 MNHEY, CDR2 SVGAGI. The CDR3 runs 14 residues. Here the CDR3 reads CASSSQGTNYGYTF. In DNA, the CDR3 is TGTGCCAGCAGTTCACAGGGGACTAACTATGGCTACACCTTC.

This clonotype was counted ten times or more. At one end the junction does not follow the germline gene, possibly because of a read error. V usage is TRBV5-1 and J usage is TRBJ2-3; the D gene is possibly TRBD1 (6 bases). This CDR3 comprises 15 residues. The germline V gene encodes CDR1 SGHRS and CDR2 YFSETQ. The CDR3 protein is CASSLGQGSTDTQYF. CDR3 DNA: TGTGCCAGCAGCTTAGGGCAGGGGAGCACAGATACGCAGTATTTT.

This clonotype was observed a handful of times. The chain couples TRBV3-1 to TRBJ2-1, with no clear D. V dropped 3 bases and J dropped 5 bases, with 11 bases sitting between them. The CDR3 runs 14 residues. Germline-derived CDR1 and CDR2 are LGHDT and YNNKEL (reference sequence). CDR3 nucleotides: TGTGCCAGCAGCCATTTTGCCGGCCACAATGAGCAGTTCTTC. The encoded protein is CASSHFAGHNEQFF.

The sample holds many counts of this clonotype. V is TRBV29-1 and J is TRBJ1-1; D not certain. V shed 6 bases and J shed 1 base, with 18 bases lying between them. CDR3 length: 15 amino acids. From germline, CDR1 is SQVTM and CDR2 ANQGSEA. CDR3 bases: TGCAGCGTAGGATTTTCCAGGCGACAGAACACTGAAGCTTTCTTT. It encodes CSVGFSRRQNTEAFF.

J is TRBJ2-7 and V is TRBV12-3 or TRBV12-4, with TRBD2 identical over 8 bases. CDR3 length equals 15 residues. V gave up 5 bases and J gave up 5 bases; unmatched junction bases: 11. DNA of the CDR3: TGTGCCAGCAGTCTGCGGGGGGCCCTTCTCGACGAGCAGTACTTC. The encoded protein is CASSLRGALLDEQYF.

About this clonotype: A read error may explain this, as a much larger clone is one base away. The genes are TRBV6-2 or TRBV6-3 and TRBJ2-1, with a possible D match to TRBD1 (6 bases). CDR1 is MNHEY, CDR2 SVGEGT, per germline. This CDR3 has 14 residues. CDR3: CTSSPQQGYNEQFF. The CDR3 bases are TGTACCAGCAGTCCGCAACAGGGCTACAATGAGCAGTTCTTC.

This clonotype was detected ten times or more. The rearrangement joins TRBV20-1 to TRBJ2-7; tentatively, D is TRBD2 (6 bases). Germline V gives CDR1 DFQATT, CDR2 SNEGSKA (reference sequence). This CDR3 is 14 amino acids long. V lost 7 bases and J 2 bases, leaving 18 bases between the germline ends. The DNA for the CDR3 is TGCAGTGTCTCTACGGGACTCCAGACCTACGAGCAGTACTTC. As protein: CSVSTGLQTYEQYF.

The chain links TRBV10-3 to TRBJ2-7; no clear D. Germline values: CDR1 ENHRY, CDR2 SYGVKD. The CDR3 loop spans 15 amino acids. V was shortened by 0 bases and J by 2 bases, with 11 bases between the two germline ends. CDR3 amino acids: CAISESKTSAYEQYF. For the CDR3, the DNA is TGTGCCATCAGTGAGTCAAAGACGAGTGCCTACGAGCAGTACTTC.

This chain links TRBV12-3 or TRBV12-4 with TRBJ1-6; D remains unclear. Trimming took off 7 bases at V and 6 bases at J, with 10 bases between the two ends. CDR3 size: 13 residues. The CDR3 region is CASTSFFNSPLHF. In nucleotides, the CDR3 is TGTGCCAGCACCTCCTTCTTTAATTCACCCCTCCACTTT.

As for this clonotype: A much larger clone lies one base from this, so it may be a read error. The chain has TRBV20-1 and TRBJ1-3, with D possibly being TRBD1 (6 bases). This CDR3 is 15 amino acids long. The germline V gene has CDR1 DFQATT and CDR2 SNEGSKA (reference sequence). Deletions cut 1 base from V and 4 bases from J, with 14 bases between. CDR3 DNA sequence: TGCAGTGCTAGAGTACCTACAGGGTGCGGAAACACCATATATTTT. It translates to CSARVPTGCGNTIYF.

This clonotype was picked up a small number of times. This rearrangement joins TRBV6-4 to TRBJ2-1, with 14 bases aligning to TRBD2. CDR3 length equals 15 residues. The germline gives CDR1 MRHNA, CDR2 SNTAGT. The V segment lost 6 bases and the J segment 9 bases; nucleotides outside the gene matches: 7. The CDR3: CASSETSGGAVEQFF. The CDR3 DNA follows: TGTGCCAGCAGCGAGACTAGCGGGGGGGCAGTTGAGCAGTTCTTC.

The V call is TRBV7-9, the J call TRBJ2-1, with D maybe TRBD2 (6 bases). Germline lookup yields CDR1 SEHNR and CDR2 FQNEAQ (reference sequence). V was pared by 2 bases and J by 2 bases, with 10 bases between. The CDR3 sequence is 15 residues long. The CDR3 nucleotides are TGTGCCAGCAGCTTACGACTAGAACCCTACAATGAGCAGTTCTTC. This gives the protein CASSLRLEPYNEQFF.

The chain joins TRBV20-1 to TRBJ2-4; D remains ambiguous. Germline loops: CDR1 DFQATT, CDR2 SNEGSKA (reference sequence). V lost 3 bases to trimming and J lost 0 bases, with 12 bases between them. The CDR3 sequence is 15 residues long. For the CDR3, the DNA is TGCAGTGCTAGTGATATACGGGTAGCCAAAAACATTCAGTACTTC. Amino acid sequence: CSASDIRVAKNIQYF.

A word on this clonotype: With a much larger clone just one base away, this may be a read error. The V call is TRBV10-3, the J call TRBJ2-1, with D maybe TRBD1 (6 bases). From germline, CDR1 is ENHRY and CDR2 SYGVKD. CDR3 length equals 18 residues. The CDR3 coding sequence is TGTGCCATCAGTGAGTCGAAAACGGCAGGGGTCTCCTACAATGACCAGTTCTTC. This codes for CAISESKTAGVSYNDQFF.

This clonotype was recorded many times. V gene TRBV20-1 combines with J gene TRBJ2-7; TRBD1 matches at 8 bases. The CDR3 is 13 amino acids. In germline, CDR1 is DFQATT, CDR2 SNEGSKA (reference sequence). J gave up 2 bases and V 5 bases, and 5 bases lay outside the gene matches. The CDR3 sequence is CSAVGTGTYEQYV. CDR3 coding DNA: TGCAGTGCTGTGGGGACAGGAACCTACGAGCAGTACGTC.

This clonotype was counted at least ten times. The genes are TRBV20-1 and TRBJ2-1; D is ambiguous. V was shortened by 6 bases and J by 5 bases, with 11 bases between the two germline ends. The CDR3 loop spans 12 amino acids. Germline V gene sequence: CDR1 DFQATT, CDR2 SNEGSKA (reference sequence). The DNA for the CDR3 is TGCAGTGCCCCCACCGCCCACAATGAGCAGTTCTTC. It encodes CSAPTAHNEQFF.

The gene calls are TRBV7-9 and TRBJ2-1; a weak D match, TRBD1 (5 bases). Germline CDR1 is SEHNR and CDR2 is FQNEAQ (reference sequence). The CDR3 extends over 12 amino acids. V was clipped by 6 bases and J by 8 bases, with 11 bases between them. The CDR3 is CASSYQGYEQFF. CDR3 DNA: TGTGCCAGCAGTTATCAGGGCTATGAGCAGTTCTTC.

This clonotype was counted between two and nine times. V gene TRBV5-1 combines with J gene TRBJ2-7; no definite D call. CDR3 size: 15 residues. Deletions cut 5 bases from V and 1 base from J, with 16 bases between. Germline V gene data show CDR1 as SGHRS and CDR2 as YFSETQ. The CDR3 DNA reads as TGCGCCAGCAGTTTTGGTCTCCCAGGTTCCTACGAGCAGTACTTC. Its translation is CASSFGLPGSYEQYF.